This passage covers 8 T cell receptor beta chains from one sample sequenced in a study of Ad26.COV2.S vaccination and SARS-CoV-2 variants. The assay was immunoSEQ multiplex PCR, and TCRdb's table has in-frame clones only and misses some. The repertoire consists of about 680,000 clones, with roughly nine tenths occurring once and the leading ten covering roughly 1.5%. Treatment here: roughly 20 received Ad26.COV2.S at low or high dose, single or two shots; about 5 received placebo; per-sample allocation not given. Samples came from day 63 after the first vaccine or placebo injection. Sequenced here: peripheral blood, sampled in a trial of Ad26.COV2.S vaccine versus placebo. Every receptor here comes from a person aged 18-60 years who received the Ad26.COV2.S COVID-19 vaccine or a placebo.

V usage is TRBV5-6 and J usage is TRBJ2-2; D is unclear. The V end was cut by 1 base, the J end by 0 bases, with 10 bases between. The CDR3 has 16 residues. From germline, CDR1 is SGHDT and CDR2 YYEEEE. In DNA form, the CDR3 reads TGTGCCAGCAGCTTGATACAGCCGACGAACACCGGGGAGCTGTTTTTT. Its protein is CASSLIQPTNTGELFF.

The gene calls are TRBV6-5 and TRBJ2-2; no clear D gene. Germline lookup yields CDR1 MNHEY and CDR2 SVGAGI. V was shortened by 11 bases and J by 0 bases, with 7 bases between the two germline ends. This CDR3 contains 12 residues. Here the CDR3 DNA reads TGTGCCGTGGGCCCGAACACCGGGGAGCTGTTTTTT. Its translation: CAVGPNTGELFF.

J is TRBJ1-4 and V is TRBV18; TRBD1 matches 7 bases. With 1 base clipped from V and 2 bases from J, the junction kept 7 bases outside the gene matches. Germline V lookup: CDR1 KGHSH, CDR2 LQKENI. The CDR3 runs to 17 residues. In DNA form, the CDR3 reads TGTGCCAGCTCACCACTTGGGACAGCCGACACTAATGAAAAACTGTTTTTT. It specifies CASSPLGTADTNEKLFF. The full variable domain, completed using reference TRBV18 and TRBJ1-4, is NAGVMQNPRHLVRRRGQEARLRCSPMKGHSHVYWYRQLPEEGLKFMVYLQKENIIDESGMPKERFSAEFPKEGPSILRIQQVVRGDSAAYFCASSPLGTADTNEKLFFGSGTQLSVL.

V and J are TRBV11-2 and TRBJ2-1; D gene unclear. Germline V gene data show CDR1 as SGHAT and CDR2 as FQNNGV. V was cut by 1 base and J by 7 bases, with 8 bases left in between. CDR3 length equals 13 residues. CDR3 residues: CASSLVLANEQFF. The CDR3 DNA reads TGTGCCAGCAGCTTAGTATTGGCAAATGAGCAGTTCTTC.

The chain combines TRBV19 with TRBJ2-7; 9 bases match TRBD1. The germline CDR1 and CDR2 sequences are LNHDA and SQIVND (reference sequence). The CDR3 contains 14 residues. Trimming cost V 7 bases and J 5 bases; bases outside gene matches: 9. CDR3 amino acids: CASNPTGGSHEQYF. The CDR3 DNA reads TGTGCCAGTAACCCGACAGGGGGTTCCCACGAGCAGTACTTC.

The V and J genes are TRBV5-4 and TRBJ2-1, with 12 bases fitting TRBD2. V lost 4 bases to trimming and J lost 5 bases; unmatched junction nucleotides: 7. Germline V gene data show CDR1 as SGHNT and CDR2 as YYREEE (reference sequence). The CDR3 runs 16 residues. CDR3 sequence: CASSVTSGSFDNEQFF. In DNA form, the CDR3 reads TGTGCCAGCAGCGTGACTAGCGGGAGCTTCGACAATGAGCAGTTCTTC. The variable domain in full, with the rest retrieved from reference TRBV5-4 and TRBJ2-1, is ETGVTQSPTHLIKTRGQQVTLRCSSQSGHNTVSWYQQALGQGPQFIFQYYREEENGRGNFPPRFSGLQFPNYSSELNVNALELDDSALYLCASSVTSGSFDNEQFFGPGTRLTVL.

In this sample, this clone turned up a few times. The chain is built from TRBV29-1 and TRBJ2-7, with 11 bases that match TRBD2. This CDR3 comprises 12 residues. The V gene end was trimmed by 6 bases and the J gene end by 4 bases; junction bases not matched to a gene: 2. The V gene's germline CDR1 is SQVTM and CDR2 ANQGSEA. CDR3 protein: CSVTSGIYEQYF. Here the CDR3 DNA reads TGCAGCGTGACTAGCGGGATTTACGAGCAGTACTTC.

The CDR3 loop is CASSLVQGAGQPQHF. CDR3 nucleotides: TGTGCCAGCAGCTTAGTCCAGGGGGCTGGTCAGCCCCAGCATTTT. This chain links TRBV7-2 with TRBJ1-5; 8 nucleotides align to TRBD1. Germline CDR1 and CDR2: SGHTA and FQGNSA. The CDR3 is 15 amino acids. With 1 base clipped from V and 6 bases from J, the junction kept 5 bases outside the gene matches.